Shown below are 17 T cell receptor beta chains from a single sample sequenced in a study of yellow fever vaccine responses in identical twins. TCRdb itself ran the RT-PCR reads through MiXCR, one entry per CDR3 protein. The sample lists under 1,500 distinct CDR3 sequences, about 92% occurring once. The sample was T cells from blood (PBMCs), unsorted or a sorted subset (not recorded which), taken before or after yellow fever vaccination (not recorded which). These receptors were collected from a woman aged 18-35 years who received the yellow fever vaccine.

The chain is built from TRBV29-1 and TRBJ2-5, with TRBD1 identical over 7 bases. Germline loops: CDR1 SQVTM, CDR2 ANQGSEA. The J segment lost 0 bases and the V segment lost 6 bases, leaving 1 base of the junction unmatched. The CDR3 is 12 amino acids. In DNA, the CDR3 is TGCAGCGTAGACAGGGACCAAGAGACCCAGTACTTC. Protein product: CSVDRDQETQYF.

The chain is built from TRBV27 and TRBJ2-3; D call uncertain. V gave up 0 bases and J gave up 6 bases, with 13 bases separating them. The CDR3 is 15 amino acids. Germline lookup yields CDR1 MNHEY and CDR2 SMNVEV (reference sequence). DNA for the CDR3: TGTGCCAGCAGTTTATCCTCTATCCAGGATGATACGCAGTATTTT. It is translated as CASSLSSIQDDTQYF.

V usage is TRBV7-6 and J usage is TRBJ2-7; D gene ambiguous. The CDR3 has 14 residues. V was shortened by 1 base and J by 1 base, with 8 bases between the two germline ends. The V gene's germline CDR1 is SGHVS and CDR2 FNYEAQ. The CDR3 is CASSLGGYSYEQYF. The CDR3 nucleotides read TGTGCCAGCAGCTTAGGTGGTTATTCCTACGAGCAGTACTTC. The variable domain in full, completed from reference TRBV7-6 and TRBJ2-7, reads GAGVSQSPRYKVTKRGQDVALRCDPISGHVSLYWYRQALGQGPEFLTYFNYEAQQDKSGLPNDRFSAERPEGSISTLTIQRTEQRDSAMYRCASSLGGYSYEQYFGPGTRLTVT.

In its sample, this clonotype was seen once. V is TRBV5-1 and J is TRBJ2-1; TRBD1 aligns across 7 bases. This CDR3 contains 15 residues. The V gene end was trimmed by 2 bases and the J gene end by 4 bases; junction bases not matched to a gene: 6. Germline values: CDR1 SGHRS, CDR2 YFSETQ. Written as DNA, the CDR3 is TGCGCCAGCAGCTTCGACAGGGATCCTTACAATGAGCAGTTCTTC. Its translation: CASSFDRDPYNEQFF. Filled out from reference TRBV5-1 and TRBJ2-1, the complete variable domain reads KAGVTQTPRYLIKTRGQQVTLSCSPISGHRSVSWYQQTPGQGLQFLFEYFSETQRNKGNFPGRFSGRQFSNSRSEMNVSTLELGDSALYLCASSFDRDPYNEQFFGPGTRLTVL.

V and J are TRBV23-1 and TRBJ1-2; no reliable D call. TRBV23-1 is placed among ORFs of uncertain function. This CDR3 spans 16 amino acids. Trimming shortened V by 0 bases and J by 3 bases, and 14 bases separated the two germline ends. CDR3 coding DNA: TGCGCCAGCAGTCAATCGGCGCAGGCCTTAGACTATGGCTACACCTTC. Encoded protein: CASSQSAQALDYGYTF.

The CDR3 sequence is CASRTSGTTDTQYF. The CDR3 DNA is TGTGCCAGCCGTACTAGCGGAACCACAGATACGCAGTATTTT. The V gene is TRBV11-1, the J gene TRBJ2-3; 8 nucleotides align to TRBD2. CDR1 and CDR2 (germline): SGHAT, FQDESV (reference sequence). J gave up 2 bases and V 8 bases, and 6 bases lay outside the gene matches. The CDR3 sequence is 14 residues long.

The chain couples TRBV15 to TRBJ1-2; a weak D match, TRBD1 (5 bases). CDR1 LNHNV and CDR2 YYDKDF come from the germline V gene (reference sequence). The V end was cut by 3 bases, the J end by 8 bases, with 28 bases between. There are 18 residues in the CDR3. In nucleotides, the CDR3 is TGTGCCACCAGCAGGGGAGGAGTTGGGACCGAACTACTTACGGGCTACACCTTC. Translation: CATSRGGVGTELLTGYTF. Based on the CDR3 plus reference TRBV15 and TRBJ1-2, the full variable domain is DAMVIQNPRYQVTQFGKPVTLSCSQTLNHNVMYWYQQKSSQAPKLLFHYYDKDFNNEADTPDNFQSRRPNTSFCFLDIRSPGLGDTAMYLCATSRGGVGTELLTGYTFGSGTRLTVV.

The chain combines TRBV6-1 with TRBJ2-3; 7 bases map to TRBD1. Germline values: CDR1 MNHNS, CDR2 SASEGT. Trimming at V came to 4 bases and at J to 0 bases, leaving 7 bases not matched to a gene. This CDR3 contains 16 residues. CDR3 loop: CASSGPDRASTDTQYF. The CDR3 bases are TGTGCCAGCAGTGGACCCGACAGGGCCAGCACAGATACGCAGTATTTT.

The CDR3 spells CSVEMAGDIAYEQYF. The CDR3, as DNA: TGCAGCGTTGAAATGGCAGGGGACATTGCCTACGAGCAGTACTTC. The V call is TRBV29-1, the J call TRBJ2-7; TRBD1 might be the D (6 bases). This CDR3 contains 15 residues. The germline CDR1 and CDR2 sequences are SQVTM and ANQGSEA. Between the trimmed V and J ends, which lost 2 bases and 2 bases, there was a span of 16 bases.

CDR3 sequence (DNA): TGTGCCAGCAGCTACGACAGGGAATCCCCCTACGAGCAGTACTTC. It codes for CASSYDRESPYEQYF. V usage is TRBV7-9 and J usage is TRBJ2-7; 7 bases match TRBD1. The CDR3 runs 15 residues. V shed 4 bases, J shed 2 bases, and the junction held 8 bases outside the gene matches. Per germline, CDR1 SEHNR and CDR2 FQNEAQ (reference sequence).

The rearrangement uses TRBV6-1 and TRBJ2-2, with D hard to call. V was trimmed by 6 bases and J by 3 bases, leaving 14 bases between them. The germline V gene has CDR1 MNHNS and CDR2 SASEGT. This CDR3 comprises 15 residues. CDR3 protein: CASSINGKYTGELFF. As DNA, the CDR3 is TGTGCCAGCAGCATCAACGGCAAATACACCGGGGAGCTGTTTTTT.

The chain recombines TRBV11-1 with TRBJ2-2; D is perhaps TRBD1 or TRBD2 (6 bases each). Per the germline V gene, CDR1 is SGHAT and CDR2 is FQDESV (reference sequence). Trimming cost V 5 bases and J 3 bases, with 16 bases left between them. This CDR3 comprises 16 residues. Here the CDR3 reads CASSPGGGQHTGELFF. The CDR3 region has the DNA TGTGCCAGCAGCCCCGGGGGCGGGCAGCACACCGGGGAGCTGTTTTTT. The whole variable domain, filled in from reference TRBV11-1 and TRBJ2-2, reads EAEVAQSPRYKITEKSQAVAFWCDPISGHATLYWYRQILGQGPELLVQFQDESVVDDSQLPKDRFSAERLKGVDSTLKIQPAELGDSAMYLCASSPGGGQHTGELFFGEGSRLTVL.

This clonotype was found a few times. CDR3 amino acids: CASSESLWSSYNEQFF. The CDR3 region has the DNA TGTGCCAGCAGTGAGAGTCTGTGGAGCTCCTACAATGAGCAGTTCTTC. This chain links TRBV2 with TRBJ2-1, with D unclear. Germline V lookup: CDR1 SNHLY, CDR2 FYNNEI. V lost 3 bases to trimming and J lost 0 bases, with 12 bases between them. This CDR3 comprises 16 residues. Full variable domain (rest looked up from reference TRBV2 and TRBJ2-1): EPEVTQTPSHQVTQMGQEVILRCVPISNHLYFYWYRQILGQKVEFLVSFYNNEISEKSEIFDDQFSVERPDGSNFTLKIRSTKLEDSAMYFCASSESLWSSYNEQFFGPGTRLTVL.

The chain is built from TRBV4-1 and TRBJ2-7, with TRBD1 as a possible D gene (5 bases). With 2 bases removed from V and 2 bases from J, the gap between germline ends came to 13 bases. CDR1 is MGHRA, CDR2 YSYEKL, per germline. The CDR3 contains 15 residues. CDR3 nucleotide sequence: TGCGCCAGCAGCCAATCTCAGGGCGGTCCCTACGAGCAGTACTTC. Translation: CASSQSQGGPYEQYF.

The chain has TRBV18 and TRBJ1-1, with D possibly TRBD1 on 5 matching bases. In germline, CDR1 is KGHSH, CDR2 LQKENI. The CDR3 contains 15 residues. V was clipped by 6 bases and J by 2 bases, with 16 bases between them. The CDR3 DNA reads as TGTGCCAGCTCTGACCCAGGGCCCCTTAACACTGAAGCTTTCTTT. Translating it yields CASSDPGPLNTEAFF.

The gene calls are TRBV4-1 and TRBJ2-3; no definite D call. There are 14 residues in the CDR3. V gave up 3 bases and J gave up 4 bases, with 11 bases separating them. The V gene's germline CDR1 is MGHRA and CDR2 YSYEKL. The CDR3 DNA reads TGCGCCAGCAGCCAGCCTGGGTTGTCAGATACGCAGTATTTT. Protein sequence: CASSQPGLSDTQYF.

This chain links TRBV9 with TRBJ2-1; 7 bases match TRBD1. The CDR3 contains 15 residues. After removal of 4 bases from V and 3 bases from J, the junction contained 7 bases not matched to a gene. The germline V gene encodes CDR1 SGDLS and CDR2 YYNGEE. The CDR3 nucleotides read TGTGCCAGCAGCCCCCAGGGGGTCGGCTACAATGAGCAGTTCTTC. Translation gives CASSPQGVGYNEQFF.